This passage covers 30 T cell receptor beta chains from one sample sequenced in a study of shared clonotypes between healthy human individuals. Profiled with immunoSEQ multiplex PCR; TCRdb holds only in-frame clones, not every one. This sample has 2 million to 3 million clones; around 90% occur once, and the top ten carry over 0.12%. Specimen: naive CD4+ T cells sorted from blood. Subset noted: CD45RA+ positively selected. All receptors come from a man aged 18 to 30 in good health.

V and J are TRBV6-5 and TRBJ2-7; 10 bases map to TRBD1. The length of the CDR3 is 14 residues. V lost 5 bases and J lost 6; bases outside the gene matches: 7. Per germline, CDR1 MNHEY and CDR2 SVGAGI. The CDR3 DNA is TGTGCCAGCAGTCCCGGGACAGGGGTAGGCGAGCAGTACTTC. Encoded protein: CASSPGTGVGEQYF.

Worth noting for this clone: Within the sample, other DNA sequences also encode this same CDR3. The V call is TRBV6-5, the J call TRBJ2-1, with TRBD2 matching 9 bases. The germline gives CDR1 MNHEY, CDR2 SVGAGI. The trim removed 3 bases at V and 2 bases at J, leaving 2 bases unmatched. The CDR3 sequence is 15 residues long. The DNA for the CDR3 is TGTGCCAGCAGTTATGCTAGCGGGGCCTACAATGAGCAGTTCTTC. Protein: CASSYASGAYNEQFF.

The V and J genes are TRBV4-1 and TRBJ2-5; TRBD1 matches at 7 bases. Matching the DNA end better, TRBJ2-7 makes the J call doubtful. The CDR3 consists of 15 residues. From germline, CDR1 is MGHRA and CDR2 YSYEKL. The CDR3: CASSPYPTGPYEQYF. CDR3 DNA sequence: TGCGCCAGCAGCCCCTACCCGACAGGGCCCTACGAGCAGTACTTC.

This chain links TRBV7-9 with TRBJ2-2; D not resolved. V lost 1 base, J lost 6 bases, and 9 bases lay in between. Germline CDR1 and CDR2: SEHNR and FQNEAQ (reference sequence). The CDR3 spans 14 residues. This chain's CDR3 is CASSLGLQAGELFF. The CDR3 DNA reads TGTGCCAGCAGCTTAGGACTGCAAGCCGGGGAGCTGTTTTTT.

The rearrangement uses TRBV7-2 and TRBJ1-5; D gene uncertain. This CDR3 has 14 amino acids. The V and J ends lost 1 base and 9 bases respectively, with 13 bases between them. The germline V gene has CDR1 SGHTA and CDR2 FQGNSA. The CDR3 loop reads CASSLGGTGWPQHF. CDR3 nucleotide sequence: TGTGCCAGCAGCTTAGGTGGAACCGGGTGGCCCCAGCATTTT.

V and J are TRBV25-1 and TRBJ2-1; 12 bases are a match to TRBD2. The ends lost 4 bases at V and 7 bases at J; junction bases unmatched: 8. CDR3 length equals 16 residues. Germline V CDR1 and CDR2: MGHDK, SYGVNS. The CDR3 DNA follows: TGTGCCAGCAGTGGAGCGGAGACTAGCGGGAGTAATGAGCAGTTCTTC. Protein sequence: CASSGAETSGSNEQFF.

The chain couples TRBV7-8 to TRBJ1-1; D uncertain. The CDR3 is made up of 13 amino acids. Trimming pared 7 bases from V and 1 base from J, leaving 10 bases between. The germline CDR1 and CDR2 sequences are SGHVS and FQNEAQ. The chain's CDR3 is CASKIGRNTEAFF. For the CDR3, the DNA is TGTGCCAGCAAGATAGGTCGGAACACTGAAGCTTTCTTT.

Regarding this clone: Other DNA sequences of this sample code for an identical CDR3. The CDR3 loop is CASSLGRTGGDEQYF. The CDR3 DNA reads as TGCGCCAGCAGCTTAGGGAGGACAGGGGGAGACGAGCAGTACTTC. The gene calls are TRBV5-1 and TRBJ2-7; TRBD1 agrees at 10 bases. This CDR3 contains 15 residues. The germline CDR1 and CDR2 sequences are SGHRS and YFSETQ. The trim removed 2 bases at V and 5 bases at J, leaving 7 bases unmatched.

The V gene is TRBV28, the J gene TRBJ1-2; D is ambiguous. This CDR3 comprises 15 residues. Germline V gene sequence: CDR1 MDHEN, CDR2 SYDVKM. V gave up 5 bases and J gave up 4 bases, with 17 bases separating them. The CDR3 DNA sequence: TGTGCCAGCAGTCCCCTCGCCCCTGAGGTCTATGGCTACACCTTC. It is translated as CASSPLAPEVYGYTF.

V and J are TRBV4-1 and TRBJ2-2, with D possibly being TRBD2 (7 bases). This CDR3 region has 17 residues. The V gene's germline CDR1 is MGHRA and CDR2 YSYEKL. Trimming took off 4 bases at V and 4 bases at J, with 19 bases between the two ends. DNA of the CDR3: TGCGCCAGCAGCCCTCTGAATCGGGGGGCGCCCACCGGGGAGCTGTTTTTT. Encoded protein: CASSPLNRGAPTGELFF.

The J gene is TRBJ1-2, the V gene TRBV10-2; 8 nucleotides align to TRBD1. Germline loops: CDR1 WSHSY, CDR2 SAAADI. The CDR3 has 12 residues. V gave up 6 bases and J gave up 8 bases; unmatched junction bases: 5. CDR3 coding DNA: TGCGCCAGCAGCCGACAGGGGAACGGCTACACCTTC. Encoded protein: CASSRQGNGYTF.

This sequence joins TRBV6-5 and TRBJ2-7; D may correspond to TRBD1 or TRBD2 (5 bases each). From germline, CDR1 is MNHEY and CDR2 SVGAGI. Trimming stripped 4 bases from V and 11 bases from J, with 27 bases between. The CDR3 contains 16 residues. CDR3 coding DNA: TGTGCCAGCAGTTTGGGAAACCAGGGAGAGCTACGGCGGAAGTACTTC. Its protein product is CASSLGNQGELRRKYF.

The chain is built from TRBV7-2 and TRBJ1-3, with D tentatively TRBD1 (5 bases). From germline, CDR1 is SGHTA and CDR2 FQGNSA. The CDR3 contains 15 residues. Trimming took off 1 base at V and 0 bases at J, with 7 bases between the two ends. Here the CDR3 DNA reads TGTGCCAGCAGCTTAGGGGGGAGCTCTGGAAACACCATATATTTT. It codes for CASSLGGSSGNTIYF.

The rearrangement joins TRBV11-2 to TRBJ2-5; D may match TRBD1 or TRBD2 (6 bases each). The germline V gene encodes CDR1 SGHAT and CDR2 FQNNGV. With 1 base removed from V and 5 bases from J, the gap between germline ends came to 11 bases. The CDR3 sequence is 14 residues long. CDR3: CASSLGGARETQYF. In DNA form, the CDR3 reads TGTGCCAGCAGCTTAGGGGGGGCAAGGGAGACCCAGTACTTC.

This chain uses TRBV6-6 with TRBJ1-1, with D perhaps matching TRBD1 (5 bases). The V end was cut by 5 bases, the J end by 1 base, with 11 bases between. The CDR3 covers 14 residues. From germline, CDR1 is MNHNY and CDR2 SVGAGI (reference sequence). The CDR3 sequence is CASSLVGPNTEAFF. The CDR3 DNA sequence: TGTGCCAGCAGTCTGGTGGGACCGAACACTGAAGCTTTCTTT.

The chain combines TRBV9 with TRBJ2-7; maybe TRBD1 (5 bases). The CDR3 has 15 residues. Trimming removed 3 bases from V and 6 bases from J, with 19 bases in between. The germline V gene has CDR1 SGDLS and CDR2 YYNGEE. The CDR3 is CASSATVAGKGEQYF. DNA of the CDR3: TGTGCCAGCAGCGCTACGGTCGCAGGGAAAGGCGAGCAGTACTTC.

The CDR3 sequence: CASSWGLGVADTQYF. DNA for the CDR3: TGTGCCAGCAGCTGGGGTTTGGGGGTCGCAGATACGCAGTATTTT. V usage is TRBV7-2 and J usage is TRBJ2-3, with D possibly being TRBD1 or TRBD2 (5 bases each). The CDR3 loop spans 15 amino acids. V lost 4 bases, J lost 4 bases, and 15 bases lay in between. CDR1 is SGHTA and CDR2 is FQGNSA in the germline V gene.

The chain employs TRBV21-1 and TRBJ2-7; TRBD1 is taken as the D call from the table, unchecked against the DNA. TRBV21-1 represents a pseudogene. The CDR3 runs 18 residues. Here the CDR3 reads CASKDRGHFVFRSYEQYF. Written as DNA, the CDR3 is TGTGCCAGCAAAGACAGGGGACATTTTGTATTCCGTTCCTACGAGCAGTACTTC.

The chain carries TRBV6-5 and TRBJ2-1, with D hard to call. Per germline, CDR1 MNHEY and CDR2 SVGAGI. V lost 6 bases and J lost 6, with 12 bases in between. The CDR3 loop spans 13 amino acids. CDR3 sequence reads: CASRTRQPNEQFF. The CDR3 DNA sequence: TGTGCCAGCAGAACCCGGCAGCCCAATGAGCAGTTCTTC.

The rearrangement joins TRBV2 to TRBJ1-2, with D uncertain. V dropped 9 bases and J dropped 4 bases, with 15 bases sitting between them. Germline CDR1 reads SNHLY; CDR2 reads FYNNEI. CDR3 length: 13 amino acids. The CDR3, as DNA: TGTGCCAGTAGAGGCCCACCCCTCTATGGCTACACCTTC. Amino acid sequence: CASRGPPLYGYTF.

The chain links TRBV19 to TRBJ1-5, with TRBD1 matching over 7 bases. CDR3 length: 15 residues. V was clipped by 2 bases and J by 6 bases; unmatched bases: 7. Germline V gene lookup returns CDR1 LNHDA and CDR2 SQIVND (reference sequence). CDR3 amino acids: CASSIRQGTAQPQHF. DNA for the CDR3: TGTGCCAGTAGTATAAGACAGGGAACGGCTCAGCCCCAGCATTTT.

The chain combines TRBV11-2 with TRBJ2-7; 11 bases map to TRBD2. After removal of 7 bases from V and 0 bases from J, the junction contained 8 bases not matched to a gene. The germline gives CDR1 SGHAT, CDR2 FQNNGV. CDR3 length: 16 amino acids. Here the CDR3 reads CASTILAGGSSYEQYF. The DNA for the CDR3 is TGTGCCAGCACCATCCTAGCGGGGGGAAGCTCCTACGAGCAGTACTTC.

This chain links TRBV19 with TRBJ1-2, with D perhaps TRBD1 (6 bases). This CDR3 has 15 amino acids. Germline V gene sequence: CDR1 LNHDA, CDR2 SQIVND (reference sequence). Trimming pared 5 bases from V and 4 bases from J, leaving 17 bases between. The CDR3 DNA reads TGTGCCAGTAGTGCGGACAGTGGCCGCTTCTATGGCTACACCTTC. As protein: CASSADSGRFYGYTF. The whole variable domain, filled in from reference TRBV19 and TRBJ1-2, reads DGGITQSPKYLFRKEGQNVTLSCEQNLNHDAMYWYRQDPGQGLRLIYYSQIVNDFQKGDIAEGYSVSREKKESFPLTVTSAQKNPTAFYLCASSADSGRFYGYTFGSGTRLTVV.

This clone was recorded once. V gene TRBV5-8 combines with J gene TRBJ2-2; D uncertain. Germline assignment: CDR1 SGHTS and CDR2 YDEGEE. V was trimmed by 2 bases and J by 3 bases, leaving 8 bases between them. The CDR3 is 14 amino acids. The CDR3 DNA reads TGTGCCAGCAGCTTCTACAGTTACACCGGGGAGCTGTTTTTT. Translated, it gives CASSFYSYTGELFF.

The table lists this clone with a count of one. The chain links TRBV6-1 to TRBJ1-6; D gene uncertain. There are 12 residues in the CDR3. V lost 4 bases, J lost 9 bases, and 7 bases lay in between. CDR1 MNHNS and CDR2 SASEGT come from the germline V gene. The CDR3 here is CASSAGPSPLHF. Here the CDR3 DNA reads TGTGCCAGCAGTGCCGGGCCTTCACCCCTCCACTTT.

This chain connects TRBV27 to TRBJ1-2; TRBD1 matches 9 bases. The length of the CDR3 is 14 residues. Germline-derived CDR1 and CDR2 are MNHEY and SMNVEV (reference sequence). J lost 2 bases, V lost 6 bases, and 4 bases had no gene match. CDR3 region: CASRRDRGNYGYTF. The CDR3 DNA sequence: TGTGCCAGCAGGAGAGACAGGGGGAACTATGGCTACACCTTC.

The gene calls are TRBV5-1 and TRBJ1-5; D possibly corresponds to TRBD1 (5 bases). This CDR3 region has 19 residues. V was pared by 3 bases and J by 0 bases, with 22 bases between. Germline CDR1 SGHRS, CDR2 YFSETQ. The CDR3 region is CASSSVPRDSLYSNQPQHF. The CDR3 nucleotides are TGCGCCAGCAGCTCGGTGCCGAGGGACTCACTCTATAGCAATCAGCCCCAGCATTTT.

The chain joins TRBV6-1 to TRBJ2-1, with 7 positions matching TRBD1. V shed 7 bases and J 7 bases; nucleotides not matched to a gene: 7. The CDR3 is 13 amino acids. Per germline, CDR1 MNHNS and CDR2 SASEGT. This chain's CDR3 is CASTRTGRNEQFF. CDR3 bases: TGTGCCAGCACCCGGACAGGACGTAATGAGCAGTTCTTC.

The chain joins TRBV5-1 to TRBJ2-7; D not resolved. Germline CDR1 SGHRS, CDR2 YFSETQ. This CDR3 spans 15 amino acids. The V end lost 1 base, the J end lost 2 bases, and 13 bases lay between the germline ends. The CDR3 DNA follows: TGCGCCAGCAGCTTGAGTACGGAGCCTCCCTACGAGCAGTACTTC. This codes for CASSLSTEPPYEQYF. Complete variable domain (other parts from reference TRBV5-1 and TRBJ2-7): KAGVTQTPRYLIKTRGQQVTLSCSPISGHRSVSWYQQTPGQGLQFLFEYFSETQRNKGNFPGRFSGRQFSNSRSEMNVSTLELGDSALYLCASSLSTEPPYEQYFGPGTRLTVT.

The chain joins TRBV9 to TRBJ2-1; no firm D call. Germline V gene sequence: CDR1 SGDLS, CDR2 YYNGEE. V lost 4 bases and J lost 9, with 14 bases in between. The CDR3 covers 13 residues. Here the CDR3 reads CASSTRDYGEQFF. The DNA of the CDR3 is TGTGCCAGCAGCACCCGTGATTATGGTGAGCAGTTCTTC.